This TCR beta chain was documented in a study of identical twins. Findings and caveats of the study: Potential partial confounding of zero-insertion analyses by invariant MAIT and iNKT cells was noted.

This clonotype has only a few counts. Its antigen is undetermined. This CDR3 has 14 amino acids. Germline V lookup: CDR1 DFQATT, CDR2 SNEGSKA (reference sequence). V was pared by 5 bases and J by 2 bases, with 9 bases of the junction left unmatched. MiXCR, applied by TCRdb to the 5' RACE reads, yields one record per CDR3 protein. Of approximately 1.8 million distinct CDR3 sequences listed, around 29% are singletons. This TCR came from a newborn girl in good health. V and J are TRBV20-1 and TRBJ2-7, with TRBD1 matching over 7 bases. Sequencing was carried out using cord blood. CDR3 protein: CSAPRQGPTYEQYF. Here the CDR3 DNA reads TGCAGTGCTCCACGACAGGGACCAACCTACGAGCAGTACTTC.